These 21 T cell receptor beta chains originate from one sample sequenced in a study of metastatic and nonmetastatic thyroid tumors (dated by TCRdb to the early 2020s). The library was produced with PCR. The sequencing machine was an Illumina HiSeq 4000. TCRdb's own reprocessing of the public reads used fastp at Q25 and MiXCR and kept productive beta chains. For this sample the table gives roughly 83,000 clones, of which more than 12% were detected only once. The ten largest clones represent roughly 3.9% of the sample. No treatment had been received by any patient before thyroid surgery. Input material: blood. The receptors derive from a female donor with papillary thyroid cancer or a benign thyroid nodule (not recorded which). Some clones in this sample may be carry-over from other donors' samples.

The table lists this clone with many counts. The CDR3 protein is CATSASRGSPLHF. The CDR3 nucleotides are TGTGCCACCTCCGCGAGCCGGGGTTCACCCCTCCACTTT. The chain carries TRBV6-4 and TRBJ1-6; D unresolved. The CDR3 spans 13 residues. Deletions cut 10 bases from V and 9 bases from J, with 16 bases between. Germline V CDR1 and CDR2: MRHNA, SNTAGT.

This clone was recorded a few times. A much larger clone lies one base from this, so it may be a read error. In the same sample, other DNA sequences code for this CDR3. The chain carries TRBV3-1 and TRBJ2-3; 8 bases agree with TRBD2. The germline V gene encodes CDR1 LGHDT and CDR2 YNNKEL (reference sequence). The CDR3 spans 14 residues. This CDR3 is CASSQYGGANTQYF. The CDR3 nucleotides are TGTGCCAGCAGCCAATACGGGGGGGCAAATACGCAGTATTTC.

This clone was seen ten or more times. The rearrangement uses TRBV28 and TRBJ1-2, with D uncertain. V was pared by 3 bases and J by 0 bases, with 5 bases between. Germline lookup yields CDR1 MDHEN and CDR2 SYDVKM. This CDR3 has 13 amino acids. CDR3 sequence reads: CASSFYTNYGYTF. The DNA for the CDR3 is TGTGCCAGCAGTTTTTACACTAACTATGGCTACACCTTC.

This clone was observed at least ten times. The chain carries TRBV7-3 and TRBJ1-4, with D possibly being TRBD1 (5 bases). Between the trimmed V and J ends, which lost 2 bases and 3 bases, there was a span of 10 bases. Germline V gene lookup returns CDR1 SGHTA and CDR2 FQGTGA. The CDR3 is 15 residues long. DNA of the CDR3: TGTGCCAGCAGCTTATCCGGGGGAGCTAATGAAAAACTGTTTTTT. Encoded protein: CASSLSGGANEKLFF. Full variable domain (missing parts from reference TRBV7-3 and TRBJ1-4): GAGVSQTPSNKVTEKGKYVELRCDPISGHTALYWYRQSLGQGPEFLIYFQGTGAADDSGLPNDRFFAVRPEGSVSTLKIQRTERGDSAVYLCASSLSGGANEKLFFGSGTQLSVL.

This clone was seen ten or more times. Here the CDR3 reads CASSQGRGLRGTGELFF. The CDR3 DNA reads as TGTGCCAGCAGCCAAGGGAGGGGACTCAGAGGCACCGGGGAGCTGTTTTTT. The V and J genes are TRBV6-2 or TRBV6-3 and TRBJ2-2; 7 nucleotides line up with TRBD2. The ends lost 6 bases at V and 4 bases at J; junction bases unmatched: 14. Germline V gene sequence: CDR1 MNHEY, CDR2 SVGEGT. The CDR3 has 17 amino acids.

This clone was detected ten times or more. The chain has TRBV19 and TRBJ1-4, with 9 bases matching TRBD1. V trimming: 6 bases; J trimming: 8 bases; junction bases outside the gene matches: 7. The CDR3 has 14 residues. Germline CDR1 and CDR2: LNHDA and SQIVND (reference sequence). This CDR3 is CASSKSGTGEKLFF. As DNA, the CDR3 is TGTGCCAGTAGCAAATCGGGGACAGGGGAAAAACTGTTTTTT.

There are many counts of this clone. The V call is TRBV6-2 or TRBV6-3, the J call TRBJ1-1; D perhaps matches TRBD1 (5 bases). This CDR3 has 14 residues. The V end lost 7 bases, the J end lost 5 bases, and 17 bases lay between the germline ends. Germline loops: CDR1 MNHEY, CDR2 SVGEGT. The CDR3 spells CASTQALGETEAFF. The CDR3 DNA reads TGTGCCAGCACCCAGGCCTTGGGGGAGACTGAAGCTTTCTTT.

This clone was recorded a few times. Just one base apart from a much larger clone, this may be a read error. The chain uses TRBV20-1 and TRBJ2-2; 14 bases align to TRBD2. The length of the CDR3 is 17 residues. Germline values: CDR1 DFQATT, CDR2 SNEGSKA (reference sequence). V was pared by 4 bases and J by 5 bases, with 9 bases of the junction left unmatched. The CDR3 is CSATRTSGGSRTGELFF. The CDR3 region has the DNA TGCAGTGCTACACGGACTAGCGGGGGGTCAAGGACCGGGGAGCTGTTTTTT.

This clone appeared many times. This chain links TRBV19 with TRBJ1-3; TRBD1 matches at 9 bases. The trim removed 4 bases at V and 2 bases at J, leaving 3 bases unmatched. Germline CDR1 LNHDA, CDR2 SQIVND (reference sequence). The CDR3 length is 15 residues. The CDR3 DNA follows: TGTGCCAGTAGTAACAGGGGGCCGGCTGGAAACACCATATATTTT. Protein product: CASSNRGPAGNTIYF.

At least ten counts were recorded for this clone. V and J are TRBV6-1 and TRBJ1-4; D is uncertain. Germline CDR1 MNHNS, CDR2 SASEGT. Between the trimmed V and J ends, which lost 5 bases and 0 bases, there was a span of 10 bases. This CDR3 is 15 amino acids long. The CDR3 DNA reads TGTGCCAGCAGTCGAACAACTACAACTAATGAAAAACTGTTTTTT. Translating gives CASSRTTTTNEKLFF.

This sequence joins TRBV5-4 and TRBJ2-7; D gene unclear. CDR1 SGHNT and CDR2 YYREEE come from the germline V gene (reference sequence). Trimming took off 4 bases at V and 5 bases at J, with 7 bases between the two ends. The CDR3 loop spans 11 amino acids. CDR3 sequence: CASSVSDEQYF. The CDR3 DNA reads TGTGCCAGCAGCGTGTCTGACGAGCAGTACTTC.

V and J are TRBV30 and TRBJ2-7; D unclear. Germline V gene lookup returns CDR1 GTSNPN and CDR2 SVGIG (reference sequence). Trimming pared 4 bases from V and 0 bases from J, leaving 13 bases between. CDR3 length: 14 residues. CDR3 region: CAWNLLGVSYEQYF. As DNA, the CDR3 is TGTGCCTGGAATCTCCTCGGTGTCTCCTACGAGCAGTACTTC.

This clone appeared a few times. The gene calls are TRBV10-2 and TRBJ1-2, with D possibly being TRBD1 (5 bases). Germline CDR1 is WSHSY and CDR2 is SAAADI. CDR3 length: 12 amino acids. V lost 7 bases to trimming and J lost 8 bases, with 14 bases between them. CDR3 residues: CASIGGDNGYTF. CDR3 nucleotides: TGCGCCAGCATAGGAGGGGATAACGGCTACACCTTC.

To note about this clone: This may be a read error, as it is one base from a much larger clone. CDR3 sequence: CASSQECAAGTEAFF. CDR3 sequence (DNA): TGCGCCAGCAGCCAAGAGTGTGCCGCGGGCACTGAAGCTTTCTTT. The V and J genes are TRBV4-1 and TRBJ1-1; D gene ambiguous. V lost 0 bases to trimming and J lost 4 bases, with 12 bases between them. The CDR3 is 15 residues long. The germline gives CDR1 MGHRA, CDR2 YSYEKL.

This clone was counted at least ten times. The chain recombines TRBV7-2 with TRBJ2-5; TRBD2 agrees at 7 bases. This CDR3 has 14 residues. The J segment lost 5 bases and the V segment lost 2 bases, leaving 5 bases of the junction unmatched. Germline-derived CDR1 and CDR2 are SGHTA and FQGNSA. CDR3 sequence: CASSLNGGRETQYF. CDR3 bases: TGTGCCAGCAGCTTAAACGGGGGGAGGGAGACCCAGTACTTC. The whole variable domain, filled in from reference TRBV7-2 and TRBJ2-5, reads GAGVSQSPSNKVTEKGKDVELRCDPISGHTALYWYRQSLGQGLEFLIYFQGNSAPDKSGLPSDRFSAERTGGSVSTLTIQRTQQEDSAVYLCASSLNGGRETQYFGPGTRLLVL.

This clone turned up a few times. V gene TRBV4-1 combines with J gene TRBJ2-3; TRBD2 matches 9 bases. The junction had 9 bases not matched to a gene; V was cut back by 0 bases and J by 2 bases. From germline, CDR1 is MGHRA and CDR2 YSYEKL. CDR3 length: 18 amino acids. CDR3 bases: TGCGCCAGCAGCCAAGAGTGGGCCGGCGGGGGGGACACAGATACGCAGTATTTT. Its translation is CASSQEWAGGGDTDTQYF.

This clone was recorded many times. The rearrangement links TRBV19 to TRBJ2-1; D possibly uses TRBD1 or TRBD2 (6 bases each). The germline CDR1 and CDR2 sequences are LNHDA and SQIVND (reference sequence). V was pared by 1 base and J by 4 bases, with 14 bases between. The CDR3 is 16 residues long. CDR3 in amino acids: CASSIGGERGYNEQFF. The CDR3 DNA follows: TGTGCCAGTAGTATAGGGGGGGAAAGGGGGTACAATGAGCAGTTCTTC.

A few counts support this clone. V and J are TRBV5-8 and TRBJ1-3; weak D call: TRBD1 (5 bases). Trimming cost V 10 bases and J 5 bases, with 16 bases left between them. Germline CDR1 SGHTS, CDR2 YDEGEE. The CDR3 spans 13 residues. CDR3 amino acids: CAGTGDPRNTIYF. The CDR3 DNA reads TGTGCCGGAACCGGGGACCCTAGAAACACCATATATTTT.

This clone came up many times. The chain couples TRBV30 to TRBJ1-6, with TRBD1 matching 7 bases. Germline CDR1 GTSNPN, CDR2 SVGIG (reference sequence). Trimming removed 4 bases from V and 7 bases from J; junction bases left unmatched: 22. The CDR3 spans 19 residues. This chain's CDR3 is CAWKPLRAGGLGRNSPLHF. CDR3 in DNA: TGTGCCTGGAAACCCCTCAGGGCAGGGGGACTTGGGAGGAATTCACCCCTCCACTTT.

This clone showed up just a few times. The chain links TRBV19 to TRBJ2-7; TRBD2 agrees at 7 bases. CDR3 length: 15 amino acids. Trimming removed 3 bases from V and 5 bases from J; junction bases left unmatched: 10. CDR1 LNHDA and CDR2 SQIVND come from the germline V gene (reference sequence). The CDR3 DNA follows: TGTGCCAGTAGTATTTCAGAGGGAGGGCATGACGAGCAGTACTTC. Amino acid sequence: CASSISEGGHDEQYF.

This clone was seen many times. The J gene is TRBJ2-7, the V gene TRBV20-1, with D perhaps being TRBD1 or TRBD2 (5 bases each). Germline values: CDR1 DFQATT, CDR2 SNEGSKA (reference sequence). The CDR3 extends over 12 amino acids. CDR3 DNA sequence: TGCTCCTGGAGGCAGGGATACTACGAGCAGTACTTC. Translated: CSWRQGYYEQYF.